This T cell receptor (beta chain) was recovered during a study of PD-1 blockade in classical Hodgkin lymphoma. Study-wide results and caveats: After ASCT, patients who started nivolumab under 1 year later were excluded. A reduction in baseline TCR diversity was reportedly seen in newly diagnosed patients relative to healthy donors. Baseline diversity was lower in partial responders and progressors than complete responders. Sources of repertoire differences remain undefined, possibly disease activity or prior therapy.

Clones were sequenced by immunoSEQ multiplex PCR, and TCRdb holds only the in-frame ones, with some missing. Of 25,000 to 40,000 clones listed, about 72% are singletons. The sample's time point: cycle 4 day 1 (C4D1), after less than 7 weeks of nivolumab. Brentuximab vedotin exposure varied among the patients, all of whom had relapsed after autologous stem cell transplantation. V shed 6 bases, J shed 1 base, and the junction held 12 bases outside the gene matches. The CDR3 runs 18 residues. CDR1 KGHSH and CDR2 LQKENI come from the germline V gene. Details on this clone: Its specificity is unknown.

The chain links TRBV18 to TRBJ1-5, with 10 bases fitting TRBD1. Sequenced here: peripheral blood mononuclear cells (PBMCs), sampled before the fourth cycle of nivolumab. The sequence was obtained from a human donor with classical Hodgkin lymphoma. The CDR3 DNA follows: TGTGCCAGCTCGCCCCTCGGGACAGGGGACAACAGCAATCAGCCCCAGCATTTT. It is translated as CASSPLGTGDNSNQPQHF.